This TCR beta chain stems from a study of OX40 agonist ivuxolimab in advanced cancers. Profiled with immunoSEQ multiplex PCR; TCRdb holds only in-frame clones, not every one. The sample records about 40,000 clones, more than 75% being singletons. In regard to this clone: Sequence at one end of the junction differs from germline and may be a read error.

CDR1 is SSHAT and CDR2 is FNYEAQ in the germline V gene (reference sequence). The CDR3 extends over 14 amino acids. This sequence joins TRBV7-7 and TRBJ2-1, with 8 bases that match TRBD1. This TCR derives from an adult with an advanced solid tumor such as melanoma, head and neck, liver or kidney cancer. Sequencing was performed on CD4+ or CD8+ T cells sorted from blood, taken in a trial of the OX40 agonist ivuxolimab. In DNA, the CDR3 is TGTGCTAGCAGCACTGGACACAGGGGGTATGAGCAGTTCTTC. Its protein is CASSTGHRGYEQFF.